This TCR beta chain was sequenced for a study of blood T cells in healthy people across ages. Primed by a sample-barcoded 5' primer and a J-beta primer mix, a second PCR proceeded for about 6 to 11 cycles. TCRdb passed the 5' RACE reads through MiXCR, listing each CDR3 protein once. The sample shows around 990,000 distinct CDR3 sequences, 25% of them seen only once. This clonotype has only a few counts. Germline V gene data show CDR1 as MNHEY and CDR2 as SMNVEV (reference sequence). Deletions cut 8 bases from V and 0 bases from J, with 20 bases between. The CDR3 is made up of 17 amino acids. The same data also contributed to another study, on T cells of mothers and their children. From that study: Barcodes and 2-4 random nucleotides were added by M1S in the second PCR.

The sequencing sample was made of blood. V usage is TRBV27 and J usage is TRBJ2-1; D is undetermined. The TCR comes from a girl aged 2 to 9 in good health. The CDR3 protein is CASVNGLYNSSYNEQFF. CDR3 sequence (DNA): TGTGCCAGCGTGAACGGCCTATATAACAGCTCCTACAATGAGCAGTTCTTC.